These 3 T cell receptor beta chains share one sample of origin, sequenced in a study of T-cell memory formation after mild COVID-19. TCRdb passed the 5' RACE reads through MiXCR, listing each CDR3 protein once. The profile shows roughly 250,000 distinct CDR3 sequences, 16% of them singletons. Sequencing input: PBMCs or a T cell subset sorted from them (not recorded which). These TCRs come from a man in his late teens or twenties who had mild COVID-19 (a few samples of this study predate the infection). Cell type and time point are not known.

This clonotype was seen a few times. The CDR3, as DNA: TGCGCCAGCAGCGATAACCACAATGAGCAGTTCTTC. Amino acid sequence: CASSDNHNEQFF. V and J are TRBV4-3 and TRBJ2-1, with D uncertain. This CDR3 contains 12 residues. Deletions cut 5 bases from V and 5 bases from J, with 7 bases between. The germline CDR1 and CDR2 sequences are LGHNA and YSLEER.

V and J are TRBV7-9 and TRBJ1-4; 7 bases line up with TRBD1. Germline values: CDR1 SEHNR, CDR2 FQNEAQ (reference sequence). This CDR3 contains 15 residues. The V gene end was trimmed by 4 bases and the J gene end by 5 bases; junction bases not matched to a gene: 7. CDR3 amino acids: CASSSRQGRNEKLFF. In nucleotides, the CDR3 is TGTGCCAGCAGCTCCCGACAGGGCCGAAATGAAAAACTGTTTTTT.

The gene calls are TRBV7-9 and TRBJ1-1; D possibly corresponds to TRBD1 (6 bases). The CDR3 spans 13 residues. CDR1 is SEHNR, CDR2 FQNEAQ, per germline (reference sequence). The CDR3 region is CVLGPGAGSRAFF. The CDR3 nucleotides are TGTGTACTCGGCCCGGGGGCGGGGAGCCGAGCTTTCTTT.